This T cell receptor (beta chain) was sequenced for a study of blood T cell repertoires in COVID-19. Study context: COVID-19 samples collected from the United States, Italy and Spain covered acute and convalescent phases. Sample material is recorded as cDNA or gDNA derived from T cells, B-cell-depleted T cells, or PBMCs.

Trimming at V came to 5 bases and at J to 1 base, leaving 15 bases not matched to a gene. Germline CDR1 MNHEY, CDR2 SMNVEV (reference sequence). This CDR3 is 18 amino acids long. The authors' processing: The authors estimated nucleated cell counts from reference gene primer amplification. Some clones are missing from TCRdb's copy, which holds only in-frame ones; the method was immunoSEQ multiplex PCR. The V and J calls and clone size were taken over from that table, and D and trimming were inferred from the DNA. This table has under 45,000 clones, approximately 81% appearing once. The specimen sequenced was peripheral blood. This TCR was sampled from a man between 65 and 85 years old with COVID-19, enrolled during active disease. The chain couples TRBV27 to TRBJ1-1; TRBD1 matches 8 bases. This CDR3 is CASSPFTVIDRGNTEAFF. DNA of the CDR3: TGTGCCAGCAGTCCTTTTACCGTAATCGACAGGGGGAACACTGAAGCTTTCTTT.